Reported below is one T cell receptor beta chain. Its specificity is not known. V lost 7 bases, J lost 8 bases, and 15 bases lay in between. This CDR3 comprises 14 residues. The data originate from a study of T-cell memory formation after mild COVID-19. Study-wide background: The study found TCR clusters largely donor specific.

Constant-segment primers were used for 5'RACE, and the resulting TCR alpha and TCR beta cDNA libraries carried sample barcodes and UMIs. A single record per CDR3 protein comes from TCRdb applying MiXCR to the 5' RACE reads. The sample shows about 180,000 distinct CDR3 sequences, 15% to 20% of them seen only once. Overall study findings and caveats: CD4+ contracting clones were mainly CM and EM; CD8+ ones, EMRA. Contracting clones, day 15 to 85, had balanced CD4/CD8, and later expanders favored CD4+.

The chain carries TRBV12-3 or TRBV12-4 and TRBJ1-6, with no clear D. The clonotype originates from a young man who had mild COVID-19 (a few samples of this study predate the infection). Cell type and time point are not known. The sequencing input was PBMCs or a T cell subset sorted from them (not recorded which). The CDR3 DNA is TGTGCCAGCACCAAGGACGGACCATATTCACCCCTCCACTTT. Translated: CASTKDGPYSPLHF.